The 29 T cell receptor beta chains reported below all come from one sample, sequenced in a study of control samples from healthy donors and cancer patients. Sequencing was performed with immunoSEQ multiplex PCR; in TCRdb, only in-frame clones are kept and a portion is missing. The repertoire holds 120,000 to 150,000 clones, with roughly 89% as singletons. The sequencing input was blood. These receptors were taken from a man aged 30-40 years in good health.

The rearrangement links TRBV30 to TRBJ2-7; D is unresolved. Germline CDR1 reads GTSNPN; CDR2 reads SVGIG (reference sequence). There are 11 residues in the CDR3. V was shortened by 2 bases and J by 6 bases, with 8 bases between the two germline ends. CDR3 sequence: CAWSHGREQYF. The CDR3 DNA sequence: TGTGCCTGGAGTCATGGTCGCGAGCAGTACTTC.

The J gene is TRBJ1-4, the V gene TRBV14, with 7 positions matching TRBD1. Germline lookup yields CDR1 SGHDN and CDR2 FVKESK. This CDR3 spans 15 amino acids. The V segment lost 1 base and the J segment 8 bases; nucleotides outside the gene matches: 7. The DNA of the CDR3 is TGTGCCAGCAGCCAAGTCAGGGGGGCAAGGGAAAAACTGTTTTTT. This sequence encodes CASSQVRGAREKLFF.

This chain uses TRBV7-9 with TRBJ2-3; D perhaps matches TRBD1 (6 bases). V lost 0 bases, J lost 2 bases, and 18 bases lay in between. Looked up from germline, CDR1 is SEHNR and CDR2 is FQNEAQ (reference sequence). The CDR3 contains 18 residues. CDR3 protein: CASSLAGAGETLTDTQYF. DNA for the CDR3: TGTGCCAGCAGCTTAGCGGGGGCAGGGGAGACCCTCACAGATACGCAGTATTTT.

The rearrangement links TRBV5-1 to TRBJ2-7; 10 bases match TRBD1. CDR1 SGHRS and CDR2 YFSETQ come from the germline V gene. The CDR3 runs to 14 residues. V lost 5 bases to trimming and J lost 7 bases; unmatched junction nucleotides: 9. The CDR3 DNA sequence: TGCGCCAGCAGTTCCCGGGACAGGGGTTTGGAGCAGTACTTC. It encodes CASSSRDRGLEQYF.

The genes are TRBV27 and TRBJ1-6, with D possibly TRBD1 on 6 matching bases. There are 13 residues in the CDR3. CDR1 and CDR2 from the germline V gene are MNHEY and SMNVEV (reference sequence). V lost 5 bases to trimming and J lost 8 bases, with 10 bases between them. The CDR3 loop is CASSTRQDSPLHF. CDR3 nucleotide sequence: TGTGCCAGCAGTACCCGACAGGATTCACCCCTCCACTTT.

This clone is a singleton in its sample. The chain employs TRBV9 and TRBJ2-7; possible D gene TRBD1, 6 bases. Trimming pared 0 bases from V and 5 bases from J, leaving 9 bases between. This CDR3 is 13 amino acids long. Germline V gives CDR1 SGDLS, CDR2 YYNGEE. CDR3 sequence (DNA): TGTGCCAGCAGCGTAGAGGGGGTCAACGAGCAGTACTTC. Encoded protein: CASSVEGVNEQYF.

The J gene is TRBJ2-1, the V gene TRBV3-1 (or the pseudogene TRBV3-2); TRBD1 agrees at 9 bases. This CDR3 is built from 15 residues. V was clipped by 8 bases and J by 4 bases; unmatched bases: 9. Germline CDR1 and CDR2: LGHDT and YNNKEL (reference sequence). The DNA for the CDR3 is TGTGCCAGCGTTTCCGGGACAGGGTTATACAATGAGCAGTTCTTC. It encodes CASVSGTGLYNEQFF.

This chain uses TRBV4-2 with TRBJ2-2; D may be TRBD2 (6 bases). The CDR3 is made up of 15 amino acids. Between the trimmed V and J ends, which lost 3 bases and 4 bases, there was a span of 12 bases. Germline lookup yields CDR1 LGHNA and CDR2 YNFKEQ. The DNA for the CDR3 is TGTGCCAGCAGCCAGGGGGTCGGGGGCACCGGGGAGCTGTTTTTT. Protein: CASSQGVGGTGELFF.

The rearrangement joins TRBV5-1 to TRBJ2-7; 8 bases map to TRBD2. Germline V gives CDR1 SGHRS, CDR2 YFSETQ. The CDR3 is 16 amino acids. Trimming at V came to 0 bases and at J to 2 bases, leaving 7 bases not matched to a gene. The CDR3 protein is CASSLEGQRGPYEQYF. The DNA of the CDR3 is TGCGCCAGCAGCTTGGAGGGCCAGCGGGGGCCCTACGAGCAGTACTTC.

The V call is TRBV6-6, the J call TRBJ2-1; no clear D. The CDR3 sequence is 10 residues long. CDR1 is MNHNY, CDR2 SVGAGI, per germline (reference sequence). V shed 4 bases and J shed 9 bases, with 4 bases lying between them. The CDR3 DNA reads TGTGCCAGCAGTTCCAGTGAGCAGTTCTTC. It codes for CASSSSEQFF.

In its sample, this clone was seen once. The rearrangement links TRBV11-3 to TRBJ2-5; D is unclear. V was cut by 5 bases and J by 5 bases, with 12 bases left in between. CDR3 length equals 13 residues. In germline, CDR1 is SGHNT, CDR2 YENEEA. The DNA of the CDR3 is TGTGCCAGCAGCCAAAGAGCTACCGAGACCCAGTACTTC. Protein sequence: CASSQRATETQYF.

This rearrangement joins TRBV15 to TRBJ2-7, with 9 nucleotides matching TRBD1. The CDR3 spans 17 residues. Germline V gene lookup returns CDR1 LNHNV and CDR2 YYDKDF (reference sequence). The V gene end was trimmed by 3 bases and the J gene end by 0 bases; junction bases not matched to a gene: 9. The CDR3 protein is CATSSHTGGYSSYEQYF. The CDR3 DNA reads TGTGCCACCAGCAGCCATACAGGGGGCTACAGCTCCTACGAGCAGTACTTC.

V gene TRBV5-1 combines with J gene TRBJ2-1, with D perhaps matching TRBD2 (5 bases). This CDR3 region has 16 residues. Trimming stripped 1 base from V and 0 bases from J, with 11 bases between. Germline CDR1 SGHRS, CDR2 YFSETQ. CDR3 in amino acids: CASSLSGENSYNEQFF. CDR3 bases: TGCGCCAGCAGCTTGTCCGGGGAAAACTCCTACAATGAGCAGTTCTTC.

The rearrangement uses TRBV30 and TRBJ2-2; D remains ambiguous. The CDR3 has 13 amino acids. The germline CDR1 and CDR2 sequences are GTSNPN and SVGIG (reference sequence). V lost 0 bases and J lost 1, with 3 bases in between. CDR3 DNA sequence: TGTGCCTGGAGTGTGGGGAACACCGGGGAGCTGTTTTTT. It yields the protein CAWSVGNTGELFF.

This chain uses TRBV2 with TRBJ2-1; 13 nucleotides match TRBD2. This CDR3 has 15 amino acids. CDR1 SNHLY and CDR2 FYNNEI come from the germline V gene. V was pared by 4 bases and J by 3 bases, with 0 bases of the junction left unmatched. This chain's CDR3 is CASSGLAGGYNEQFF. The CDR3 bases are TGTGCCAGCAGTGGACTAGCGGGGGGCTACAATGAGCAGTTCTTC.

The chain's CDR3 is CASSPVSGYGYGYTF. The CDR3, as DNA: TGTGCCAGCAGCCCCGTTTCGGGGTATGGCTATGGCTACACCTTC. This sequence joins TRBV25-1 and TRBJ1-2; D remains unclear. The CDR3 is made up of 15 amino acids. Germline-derived CDR1 and CDR2 are MGHDK and SYGVNS. Trimming removed 6 bases at V and 4 bases at J, with 18 bases between.

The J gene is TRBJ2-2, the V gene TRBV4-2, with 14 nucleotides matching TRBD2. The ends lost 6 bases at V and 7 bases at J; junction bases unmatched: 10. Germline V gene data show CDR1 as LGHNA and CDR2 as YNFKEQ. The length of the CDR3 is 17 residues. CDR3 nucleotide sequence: TGTGCCAGCAGTATGACTAGCGGGGGGGCCTGGCACGGGGAGCTGTTTTTT. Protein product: CASSMTSGGAWHGELFF.

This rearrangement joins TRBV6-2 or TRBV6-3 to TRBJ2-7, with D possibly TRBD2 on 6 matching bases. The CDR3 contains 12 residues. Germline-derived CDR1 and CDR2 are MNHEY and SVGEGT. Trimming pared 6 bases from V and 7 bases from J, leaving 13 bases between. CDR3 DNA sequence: TGTGCCAGCAGCCCCGGACGGGAGGAGCAGTACTTC. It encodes CASSPGREEQYF.

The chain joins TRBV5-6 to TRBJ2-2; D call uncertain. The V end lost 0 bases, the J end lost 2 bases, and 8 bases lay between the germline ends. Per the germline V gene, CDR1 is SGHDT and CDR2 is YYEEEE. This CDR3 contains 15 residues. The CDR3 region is CASSLVPINTGELFF. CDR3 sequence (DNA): TGTGCCAGCAGCTTGGTACCGATCAACACCGGGGAGCTGTTTTTT. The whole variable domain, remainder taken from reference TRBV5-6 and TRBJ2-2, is DAGVTQSPTHLIKTRGQQVTLRCSPKSGHDTVSWYQQALGQGPQFIFQYYEEEERQRGNFPDRFSGHQFPNYSSELNVNALLLGDSALYLCASSLVPINTGELFFGEGSRLTVL.

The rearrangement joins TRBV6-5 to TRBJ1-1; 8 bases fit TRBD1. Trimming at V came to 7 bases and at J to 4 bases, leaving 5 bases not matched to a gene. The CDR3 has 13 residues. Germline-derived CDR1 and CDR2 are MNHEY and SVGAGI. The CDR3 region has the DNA TGTGCCAGCAACAAAGACAGGGGCACTGAAGCTTTCTTT. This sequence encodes CASNKDRGTEAFF.

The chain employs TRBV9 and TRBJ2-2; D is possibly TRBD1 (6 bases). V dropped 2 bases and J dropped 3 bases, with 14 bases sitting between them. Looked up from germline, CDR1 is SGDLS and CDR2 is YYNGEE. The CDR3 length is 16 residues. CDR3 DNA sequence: TGTGCCAGCAGCGTGCCTCAGGGGCTGGACACCGGGGAGCTGTTTTTT. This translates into CASSVPQGLDTGELFF.

CDR3: CATSRDGTAASGNTIYF. CDR3 in DNA: TGTGCCACCAGCAGAGATGGTACGGCGGCTTCTGGAAACACCATATATTTT. The chain links TRBV15 to TRBJ1-3; D remains ambiguous. V lost 0 bases, J lost 1 base, and 13 bases lay in between. Germline CDR1 LNHNV, CDR2 YYDKDF (reference sequence). The CDR3 is made up of 17 amino acids.

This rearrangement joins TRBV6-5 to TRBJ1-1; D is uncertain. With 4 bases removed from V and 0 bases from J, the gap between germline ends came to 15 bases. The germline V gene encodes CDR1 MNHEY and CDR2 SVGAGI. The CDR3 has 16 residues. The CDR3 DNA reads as TGTGCCAGCAGTTGGTCGCGGTCGCTAATGAACACTGAAGCTTTCTTT. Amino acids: CASSWSRSLMNTEAFF.

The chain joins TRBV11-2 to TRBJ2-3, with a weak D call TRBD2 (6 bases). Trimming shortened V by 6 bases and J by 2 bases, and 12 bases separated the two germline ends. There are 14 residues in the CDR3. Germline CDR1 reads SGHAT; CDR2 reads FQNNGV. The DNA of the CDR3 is TGTGCCAGCAGGGAGGGAGACTTCACAGATACGCAGTATTTT. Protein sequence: CASREGDFTDTQYF. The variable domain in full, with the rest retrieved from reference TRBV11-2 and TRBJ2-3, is EAGVAQSPRYKIIEKRQSVAFWCNPISGHATLYWYQQILGQGPKLLIQFQNNGVVDDSQLPKDRFSAERLKGVDSTLKIQPAKLEDSAVYLCASREGDFTDTQYFGPGTRLTVL.

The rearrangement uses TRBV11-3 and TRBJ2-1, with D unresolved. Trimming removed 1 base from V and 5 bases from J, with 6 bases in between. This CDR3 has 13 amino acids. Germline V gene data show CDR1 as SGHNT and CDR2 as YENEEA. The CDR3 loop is CASSLAADNEQFF. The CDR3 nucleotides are TGTGCCAGCAGCTTAGCGGCGGACAATGAGCAGTTCTTC.

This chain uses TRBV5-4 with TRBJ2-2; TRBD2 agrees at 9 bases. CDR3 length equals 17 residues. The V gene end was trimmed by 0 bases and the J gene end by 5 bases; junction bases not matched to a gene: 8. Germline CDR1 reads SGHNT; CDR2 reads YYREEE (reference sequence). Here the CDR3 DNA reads TGTGCCAGCAGCTTGGGGGTAGCGGGAGATTTAACCGGGGAGCTGTTTTTT. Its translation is CASSLGVAGDLTGELFF.

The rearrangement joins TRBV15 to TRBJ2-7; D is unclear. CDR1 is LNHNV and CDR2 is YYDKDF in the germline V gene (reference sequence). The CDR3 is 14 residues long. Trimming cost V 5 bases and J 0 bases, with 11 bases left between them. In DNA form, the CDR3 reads TGTGCCACCAGCCAAGGCCTCCACTCCTACGAGCAGTACTTC. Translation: CATSQGLHSYEQYF.

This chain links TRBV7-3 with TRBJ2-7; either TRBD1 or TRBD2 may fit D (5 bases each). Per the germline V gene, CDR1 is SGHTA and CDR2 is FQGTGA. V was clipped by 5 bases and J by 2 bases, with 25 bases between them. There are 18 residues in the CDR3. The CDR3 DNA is TGTGCCAGCAGCCCCGGATCTTCTGGGGGAACGTTAGCCTACGAGCAGTACTTC. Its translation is CASSPGSSGGTLAYEQYF. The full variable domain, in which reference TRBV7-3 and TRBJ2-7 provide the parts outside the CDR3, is GAGVSQTPSNKVTEKGKYVELRCDPISGHTALYWYRQSLGQGPEFLIYFQGTGAADDSGLPNDRFFAVRPEGSVSTLKIQRTERGDSAVYLCASSPGSSGGTLAYEQYFGPGTRLTVT.

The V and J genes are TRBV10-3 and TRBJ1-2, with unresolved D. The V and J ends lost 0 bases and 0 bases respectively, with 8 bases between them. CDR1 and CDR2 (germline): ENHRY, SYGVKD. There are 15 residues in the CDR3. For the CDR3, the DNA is TGTGCCATCAGTGAGTCAAACAGTCCTAACTATGGCTACACCTTC. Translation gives CAISESNSPNYGYTF.